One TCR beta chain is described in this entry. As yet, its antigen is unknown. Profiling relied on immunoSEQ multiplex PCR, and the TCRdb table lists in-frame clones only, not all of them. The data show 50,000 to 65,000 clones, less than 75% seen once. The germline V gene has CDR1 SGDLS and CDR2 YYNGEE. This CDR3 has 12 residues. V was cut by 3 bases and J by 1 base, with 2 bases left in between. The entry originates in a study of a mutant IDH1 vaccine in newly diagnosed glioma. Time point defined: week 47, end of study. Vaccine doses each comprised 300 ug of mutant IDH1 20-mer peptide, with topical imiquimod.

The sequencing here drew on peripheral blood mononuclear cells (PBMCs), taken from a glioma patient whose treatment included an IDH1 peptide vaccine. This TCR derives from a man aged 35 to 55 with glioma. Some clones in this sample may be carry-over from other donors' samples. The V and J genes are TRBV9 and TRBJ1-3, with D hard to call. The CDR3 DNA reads TGTGCCAGCAGCGCATCTGGAAACACCATATATTTT. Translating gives CASSASGNTIYF.